This note documents a single T cell receptor beta chain sequence. No antigen is known for it. This entry comes from a study of OX40 agonist ivuxolimab in advanced cancers. About the study: The patients' treatment was ivuxolimab, an agonistic anti-OX40 (CD134) antibody. The study gave patients intravenous ivuxolimab at 0.01 to 10 mg/kg every 2 weeks. Study-wide results and limits: Mean expanded clone counts were higher in CD8+ than CD4+ T cells. At 0.1 to 3.0 mg/kg, CD4+ and CD8+ blood T cells expanded clonally by week 6.

Only in-frame clones appear in the TCRdb table, and some are missing; sequencing was by immunoSEQ multiplex PCR. The sample includes around 76,000 clones, approximately 88% of them seen just once. This CDR3 region has 15 residues. The germline V gene encodes CDR1 MDHEN and CDR2 SYDVKM. Between the trimmed V and J ends, which lost 3 bases and 0 bases, there was a span of 10 bases. The sequencing used CD4+ or CD8+ T cells sorted from blood, collected in a trial of the OX40 agonist ivuxolimab. V usage is TRBV28 and J usage is TRBJ2-3, with unresolved D. The receptor's source is an adult with an advanced solid tumor such as melanoma, head and neck, liver or kidney cancer. CDR3 in amino acids: CASSFVAVSTDTQYF. The CDR3 DNA reads TGTGCCAGCAGTTTCGTTGCAGTTAGCACAGATACGCAGTATTTT.